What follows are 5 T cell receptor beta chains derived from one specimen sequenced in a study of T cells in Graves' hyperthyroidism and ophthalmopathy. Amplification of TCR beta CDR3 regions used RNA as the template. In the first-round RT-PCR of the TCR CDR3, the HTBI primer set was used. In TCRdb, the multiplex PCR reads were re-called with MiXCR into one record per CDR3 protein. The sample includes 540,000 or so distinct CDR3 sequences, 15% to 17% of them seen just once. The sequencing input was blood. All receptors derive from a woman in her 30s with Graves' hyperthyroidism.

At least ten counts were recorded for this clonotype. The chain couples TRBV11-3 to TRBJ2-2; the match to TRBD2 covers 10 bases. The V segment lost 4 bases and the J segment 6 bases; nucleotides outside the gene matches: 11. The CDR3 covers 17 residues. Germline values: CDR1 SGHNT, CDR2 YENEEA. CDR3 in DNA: TGTGCCAGCAGCTCCCCCTTGACTAGCGGGTTACCCGGGGAGCTGTTTTTT. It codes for CASSSPLTSGLPGELFF.

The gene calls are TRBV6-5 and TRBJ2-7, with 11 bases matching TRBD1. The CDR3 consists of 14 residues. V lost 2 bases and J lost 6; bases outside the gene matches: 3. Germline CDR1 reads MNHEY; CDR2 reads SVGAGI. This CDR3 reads CASSYGGQGGEQYF. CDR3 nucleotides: TGTGCCAGCAGTTACGGGGGACAGGGGGGCGAGCAGTACTTC.

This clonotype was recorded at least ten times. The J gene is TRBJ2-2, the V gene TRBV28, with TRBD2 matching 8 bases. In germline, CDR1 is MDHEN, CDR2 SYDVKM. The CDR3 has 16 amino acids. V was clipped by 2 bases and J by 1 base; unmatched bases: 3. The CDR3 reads CASSLLSGVNTGELFF. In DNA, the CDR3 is TGTGCCAGCAGTTTACTTAGCGGGGTGAACACCGGGGAGCTGTTTTTT.

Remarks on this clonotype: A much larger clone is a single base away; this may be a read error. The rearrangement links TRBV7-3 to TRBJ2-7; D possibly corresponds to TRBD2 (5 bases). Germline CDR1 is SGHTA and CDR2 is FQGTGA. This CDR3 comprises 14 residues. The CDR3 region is CAKPARRRTYGQYF. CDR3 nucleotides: TGTGCCAAACCAGCCCGTCGGAGGACCTACGGGCAGTACTTC.

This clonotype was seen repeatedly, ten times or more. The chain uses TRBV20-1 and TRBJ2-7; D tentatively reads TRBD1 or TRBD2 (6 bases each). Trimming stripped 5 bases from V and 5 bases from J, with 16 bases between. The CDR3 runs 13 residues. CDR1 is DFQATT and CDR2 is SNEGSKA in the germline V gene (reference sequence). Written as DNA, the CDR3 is TGCAGTGCTCGGCCCGGGGGCTTTGACGAGCAGTACTTC. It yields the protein CSARPGGFDEQYF.